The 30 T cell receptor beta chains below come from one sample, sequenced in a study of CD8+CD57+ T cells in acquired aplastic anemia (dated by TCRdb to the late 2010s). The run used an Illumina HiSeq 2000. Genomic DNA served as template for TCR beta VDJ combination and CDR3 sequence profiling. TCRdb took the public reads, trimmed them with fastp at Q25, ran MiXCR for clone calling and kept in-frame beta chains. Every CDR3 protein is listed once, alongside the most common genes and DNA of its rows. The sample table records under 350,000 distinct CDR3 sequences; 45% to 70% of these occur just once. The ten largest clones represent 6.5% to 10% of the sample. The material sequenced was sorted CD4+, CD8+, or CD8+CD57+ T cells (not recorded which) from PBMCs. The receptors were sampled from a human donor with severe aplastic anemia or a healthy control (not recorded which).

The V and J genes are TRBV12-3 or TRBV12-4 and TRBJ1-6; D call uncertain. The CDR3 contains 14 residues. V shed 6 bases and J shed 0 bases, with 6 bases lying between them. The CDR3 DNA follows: TGTGCCAGCAGCCCTAGCTCCTATAATTCACCCCTCCACTTT. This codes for CASSPSSYNSPLHF.

In DNA, the CDR3 is TGTGCCAGCAGGCTACAGGGGAGCACAGATACGCAGTATTTT. It encodes CASRLQGSTDTQYF. This sequence joins TRBV7-2 and TRBJ2-3, with 7 bases lining up with TRBD1. From germline, CDR1 is SGHTA and CDR2 FQGNSA. This CDR3 region has 14 residues. V gave up 6 bases and J gave up 0 bases; unmatched junction bases: 3. Looking up the rest from reference TRBV7-2 and TRBJ2-3 gives the full variable domain: GAGVSQSPSNKVTEKGKDVELRCDPISGHTALYWYRQSLGQGLEFLIYFQGNSAPDKSGLPSDRFSAERTGGSVSTLTIQRTQQEDSAVYLCASRLQGSTDTQYFGPGTRLTVL.

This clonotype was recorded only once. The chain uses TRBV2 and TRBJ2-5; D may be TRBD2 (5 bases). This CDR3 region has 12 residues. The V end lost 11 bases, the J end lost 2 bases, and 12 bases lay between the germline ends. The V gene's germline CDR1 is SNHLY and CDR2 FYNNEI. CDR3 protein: CAVLSGQETQYF. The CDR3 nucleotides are TGTGCCGTTCTATCGGGACAAGAGACCCAGTACTTC. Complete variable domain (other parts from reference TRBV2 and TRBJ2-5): EPEVTQTPSHQVTQMGQEVILRCVPISNHLYFYWYRQILGQKVEFLVSFYNNEISEKSEIFDDQFSVERPDGSNFTLKIRSTKLEDSAMYFCAVLSGQETQYFGPGTRLLVL.

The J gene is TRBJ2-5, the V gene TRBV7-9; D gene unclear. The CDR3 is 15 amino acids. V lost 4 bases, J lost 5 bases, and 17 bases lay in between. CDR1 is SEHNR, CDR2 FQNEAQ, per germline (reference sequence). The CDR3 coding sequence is TGTGCCAGCAGCTCCCTAACCGACAAGAGGGAGACCCAGTACTTC. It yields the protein CASSSLTDKRETQYF.

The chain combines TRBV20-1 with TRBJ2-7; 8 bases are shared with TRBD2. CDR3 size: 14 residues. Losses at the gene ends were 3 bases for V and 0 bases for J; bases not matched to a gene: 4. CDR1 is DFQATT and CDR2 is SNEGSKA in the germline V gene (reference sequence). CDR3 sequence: CSASPGTSSYEQYF. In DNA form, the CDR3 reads TGCAGTGCTAGTCCTGGGACTAGCTCCTACGAGCAGTACTTC.

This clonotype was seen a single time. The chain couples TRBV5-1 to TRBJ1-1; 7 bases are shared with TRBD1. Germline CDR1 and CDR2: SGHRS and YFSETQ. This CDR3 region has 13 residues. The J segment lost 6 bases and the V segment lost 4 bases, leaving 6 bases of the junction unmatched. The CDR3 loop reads CASSRSGTAEAFF. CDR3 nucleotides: TGCGCCAGCAGCCGCTCCGGGACAGCTGAAGCTTTCTTT.

The CDR3 nucleotides are TGTGCCAGCAGCTTAGTTAGCAGCACAGATACGCAGTATTTT. It yields the protein CASSLVSSTDTQYF. The genes are TRBV7-8 and TRBJ2-3, with D uncertain. The germline V gene encodes CDR1 SGHVS and CDR2 FQNEAQ. The ends were cut back, 1 base at V and 0 bases at J, with 5 bases in the middle. CDR3 length: 14 amino acids.

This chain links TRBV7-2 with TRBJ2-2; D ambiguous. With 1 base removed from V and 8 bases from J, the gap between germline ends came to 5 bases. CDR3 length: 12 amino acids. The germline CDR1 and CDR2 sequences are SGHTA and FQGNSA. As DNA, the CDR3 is TGTGCCAGCAGCTTAGAGGGAGGGGAGCTGTTTTTT. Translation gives CASSLEGGELFF.

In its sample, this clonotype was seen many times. The CDR3 sequence: CATGGYTSNQPQHF. The CDR3 DNA follows: TGTGCCACAGGGGGGTACACCAGCAATCAGCCCCAGCATTTT. The V call is TRBV24-1, the J call TRBJ1-5, with D perhaps TRBD1 (6 bases). Germline CDR1 KGHDR, CDR2 SFDVKD. Trimming left V 10 bases short and J 1 base short, with 13 bases between. The CDR3 extends over 14 amino acids.

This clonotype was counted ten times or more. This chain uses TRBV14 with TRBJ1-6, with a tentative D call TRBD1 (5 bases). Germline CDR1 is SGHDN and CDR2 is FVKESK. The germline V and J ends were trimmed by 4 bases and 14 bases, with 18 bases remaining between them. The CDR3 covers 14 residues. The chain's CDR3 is CASSLGRGSPSLHF. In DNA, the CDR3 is TGTGCCAGCAGCCTAGGACGGGGCAGCCCGTCCCTCCACTTT.

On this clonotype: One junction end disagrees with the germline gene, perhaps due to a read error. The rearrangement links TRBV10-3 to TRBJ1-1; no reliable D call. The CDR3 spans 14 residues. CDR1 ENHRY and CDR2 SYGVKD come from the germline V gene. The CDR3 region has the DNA TGTGCCATCAGTGACCCACTTCGGTGGGATGAAGTTTTCTTT. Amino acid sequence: CAISDPLRWDEVFF.

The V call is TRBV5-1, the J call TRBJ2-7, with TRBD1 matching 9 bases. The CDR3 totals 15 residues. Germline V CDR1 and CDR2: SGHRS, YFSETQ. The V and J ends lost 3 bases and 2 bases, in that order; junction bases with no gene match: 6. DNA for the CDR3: TGCGCCAGCAGCTATTGGACAGGGGAGACCTACGAGCAGTACTTC. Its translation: CASSYWTGETYEQYF.

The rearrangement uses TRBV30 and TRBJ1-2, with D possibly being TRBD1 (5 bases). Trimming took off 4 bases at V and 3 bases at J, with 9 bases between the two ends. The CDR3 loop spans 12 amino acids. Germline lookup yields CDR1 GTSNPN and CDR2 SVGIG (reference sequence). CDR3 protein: CAWTAGDYGYTF. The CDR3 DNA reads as TGTGCCTGGACTGCGGGGGACTATGGCTACACCTTC.

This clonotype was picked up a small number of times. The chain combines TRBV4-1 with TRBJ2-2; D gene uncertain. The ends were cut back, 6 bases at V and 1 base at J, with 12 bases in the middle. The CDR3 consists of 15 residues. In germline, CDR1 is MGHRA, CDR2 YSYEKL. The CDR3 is CASSETGRNTGELFF. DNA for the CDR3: TGCGCCAGCAGTGAGACCGGACGGAACACCGGGGAGCTGTTTTTT.

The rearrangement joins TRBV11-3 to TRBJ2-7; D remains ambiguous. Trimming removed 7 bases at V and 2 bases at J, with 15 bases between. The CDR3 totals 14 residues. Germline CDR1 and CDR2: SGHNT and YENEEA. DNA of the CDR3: TGTGCCAGCACCGCCCGGAGTAAGGCCTACGAGCAGTACTTC. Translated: CASTARSKAYEQYF.

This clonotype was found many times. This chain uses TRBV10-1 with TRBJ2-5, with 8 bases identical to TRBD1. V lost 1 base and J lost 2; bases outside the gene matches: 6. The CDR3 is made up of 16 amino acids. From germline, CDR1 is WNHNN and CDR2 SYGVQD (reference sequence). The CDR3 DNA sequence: TGCGCCAGCAGTGAGTTACGGTACAGGGGGCAAGAGACCCAGTACTTC. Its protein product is CASSELRYRGQETQYF.

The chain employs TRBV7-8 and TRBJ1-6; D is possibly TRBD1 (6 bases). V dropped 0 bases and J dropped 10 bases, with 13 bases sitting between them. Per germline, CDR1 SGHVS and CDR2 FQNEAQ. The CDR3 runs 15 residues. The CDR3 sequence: CASSLAQGFESPLHF. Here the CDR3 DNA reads TGTGCCAGCAGCTTAGCACAGGGATTTGAATCACCCCTCCACTTT.

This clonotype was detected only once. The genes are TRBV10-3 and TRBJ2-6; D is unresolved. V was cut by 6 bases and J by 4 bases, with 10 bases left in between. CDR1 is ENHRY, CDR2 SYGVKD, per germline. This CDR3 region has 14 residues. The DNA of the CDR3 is TGTGCCATCAGGGGTGTGTACGGGGCCAACGTCCTGACTTTC. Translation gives CAIRGVYGANVLTF.

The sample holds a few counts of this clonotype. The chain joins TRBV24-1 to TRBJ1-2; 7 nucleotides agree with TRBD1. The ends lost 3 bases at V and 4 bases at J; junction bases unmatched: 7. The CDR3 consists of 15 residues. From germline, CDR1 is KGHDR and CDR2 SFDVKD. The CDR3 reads CATSDPRQGPYGYTF. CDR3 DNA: TGTGCCACCAGTGATCCTAGACAGGGACCCTATGGCTACACCTTC.

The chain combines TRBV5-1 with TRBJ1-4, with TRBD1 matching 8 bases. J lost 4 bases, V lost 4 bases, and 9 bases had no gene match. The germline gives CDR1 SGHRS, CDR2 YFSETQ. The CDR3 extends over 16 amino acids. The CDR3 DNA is TGCGCCAGCAGCATCCTCGCCGGACAGGGTAATGAAAAACTGTTTTTT. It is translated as CASSILAGQGNEKLFF. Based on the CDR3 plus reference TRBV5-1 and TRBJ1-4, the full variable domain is KAGVTQTPRYLIKTRGQQVTLSCSPISGHRSVSWYQQTPGQGLQFLFEYFSETQRNKGNFPGRFSGRQFSNSRSEMNVSTLELGDSALYLCASSILAGQGNEKLFFGSGTQLSVL.

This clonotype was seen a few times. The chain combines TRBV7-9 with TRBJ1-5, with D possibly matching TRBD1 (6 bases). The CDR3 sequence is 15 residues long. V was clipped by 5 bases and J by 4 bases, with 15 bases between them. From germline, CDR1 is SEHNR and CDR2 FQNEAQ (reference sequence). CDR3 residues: CASSLRTAVNQPQHF. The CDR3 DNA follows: TGTGCCAGCAGCCTCCGGACAGCCGTAAATCAGCCCCAGCATTTT.

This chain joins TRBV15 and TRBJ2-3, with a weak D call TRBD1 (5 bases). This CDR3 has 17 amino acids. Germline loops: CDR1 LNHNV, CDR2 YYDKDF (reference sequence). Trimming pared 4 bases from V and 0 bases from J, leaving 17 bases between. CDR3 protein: CATSKGLWEESTDTQYF. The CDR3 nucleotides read TGTGCCACCAGCAAGGGGTTGTGGGAAGAAAGCACAGATACGCAGTATTTT.

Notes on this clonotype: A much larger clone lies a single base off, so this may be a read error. The CDR3, as DNA: TGTGCCAGCAGTGAAGGATGGGGGGGTAGCTATGGCTACACCTTC. This gives the protein CASSEGWGGSYGYTF. The chain has TRBV6-4 and TRBJ1-2; D may be TRBD1 (5 bases). The CDR3 contains 15 residues. Per the germline V gene, CDR1 is MRHNA and CDR2 is SNTAGT. Trimming removed 3 bases at V and 4 bases at J, with 15 bases between.

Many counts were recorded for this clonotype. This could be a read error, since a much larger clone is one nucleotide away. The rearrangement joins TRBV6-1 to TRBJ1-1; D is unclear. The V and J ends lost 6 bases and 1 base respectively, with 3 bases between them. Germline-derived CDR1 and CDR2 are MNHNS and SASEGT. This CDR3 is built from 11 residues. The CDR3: CASRENTEAFF. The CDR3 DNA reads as TGTGCCAGCAGGGAGAACACTGAAGCTTTCTTT.

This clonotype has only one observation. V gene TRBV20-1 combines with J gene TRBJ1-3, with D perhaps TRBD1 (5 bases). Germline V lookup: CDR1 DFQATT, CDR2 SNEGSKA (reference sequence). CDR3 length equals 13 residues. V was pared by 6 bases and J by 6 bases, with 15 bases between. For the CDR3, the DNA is TGCAGTGCCACGGGACTAATCTTAAACACCATATATTTT. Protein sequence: CSATGLILNTIYF.

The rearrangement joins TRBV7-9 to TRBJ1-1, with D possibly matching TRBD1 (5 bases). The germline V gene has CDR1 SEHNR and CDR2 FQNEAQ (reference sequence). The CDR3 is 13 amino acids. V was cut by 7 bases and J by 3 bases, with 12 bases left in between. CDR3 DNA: TGTGCCAGCACCCAGGGTAGCTACACTGAAGCTTTCTTT. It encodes CASTQGSYTEAFF.

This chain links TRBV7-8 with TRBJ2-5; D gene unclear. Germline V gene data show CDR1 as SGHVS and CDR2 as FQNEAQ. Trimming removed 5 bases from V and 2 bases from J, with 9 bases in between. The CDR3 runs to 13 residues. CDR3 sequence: CASSPRAQETQYF. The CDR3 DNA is TGTGCCAGCAGCCCTCGGGCTCAAGAGACCCAGTACTTC.

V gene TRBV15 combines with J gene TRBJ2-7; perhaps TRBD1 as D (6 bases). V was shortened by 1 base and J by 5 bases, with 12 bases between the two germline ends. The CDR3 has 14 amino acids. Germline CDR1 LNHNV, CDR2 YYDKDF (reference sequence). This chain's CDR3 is CATSRANRVDEQYF. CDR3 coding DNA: TGTGCCACCAGCAGAGCCAACAGGGTCGACGAGCAGTACTTC. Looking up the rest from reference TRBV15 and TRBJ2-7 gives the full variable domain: DAMVIQNPRYQVTQFGKPVTLSCSQTLNHNVMYWYQQKSSQAPKLLFHYYDKDFNNEADTPDNFQSRRPNTSFCFLDIRSPGLGDTAMYLCATSRANRVDEQYFGPGTRLTVT.

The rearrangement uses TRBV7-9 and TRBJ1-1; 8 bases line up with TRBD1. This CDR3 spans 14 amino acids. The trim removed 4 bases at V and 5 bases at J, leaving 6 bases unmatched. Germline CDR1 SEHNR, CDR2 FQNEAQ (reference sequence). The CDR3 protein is CASSSTGAYTEAFF. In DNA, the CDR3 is TGTGCCAGCAGCTCGACAGGGGCGTATACTGAAGCTTTCTTT.

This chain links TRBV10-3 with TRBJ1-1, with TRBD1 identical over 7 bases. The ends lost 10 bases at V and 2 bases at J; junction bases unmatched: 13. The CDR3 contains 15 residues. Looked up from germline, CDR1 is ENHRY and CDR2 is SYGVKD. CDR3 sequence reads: CATRGGGGINTEAFF. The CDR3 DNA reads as TGTGCCACCAGGGGAGGGGGCGGCATTAACACTGAAGCTTTCTTT.